Listed here are 12 T cell receptor beta chains from one sample, sequenced in a study of T cell repertoires in cytomegalovirus infection. TCRdb itself ran the reads through MiXCR, one entry per CDR3 protein. The sample holds about 230,000 distinct CDR3 sequences, roughly 22% seen once. The sequenced sample was CD8+ T cells from PBMCs. Receptors were obtained from a human donor in good health (CMV status not recorded). Some clones in this sample may be carry-over from other donors' samples.

The V and J genes are TRBV19 and TRBJ1-5; 7 bases align to TRBD1. The V and J ends lost 7 bases and 0 bases, in that order; junction bases with no gene match: 6. The CDR3 extends over 15 amino acids. Germline assignment: CDR1 LNHDA and CDR2 SQIVND (reference sequence). The CDR3 DNA follows: TGTGCCAGTACCGGACAGGAGTATAGCAATCAGCCCCAGCATTTT. This encodes CASTGQEYSNQPQHF.

The rearrangement links TRBV12-3 or TRBV12-4 to TRBJ2-1; TRBD1 might be the D (5 bases). This CDR3 spans 13 amino acids. Trimming cost V 2 bases and J 6 bases, with 8 bases left between them. CDR3 nucleotides: TGTGCCAGCAGTTTACAGGGTGCCAATGAGCAGTTCTTC. It is translated as CASSLQGANEQFF.

The chain combines TRBV28 with TRBJ1-5, with a tentative D call TRBD1 (6 bases). The CDR3 runs to 16 residues. Germline V gives CDR1 MDHEN, CDR2 SYDVKM. V was pared by 1 base and J by 1 base, with 11 bases between. The chain's CDR3 is CASSLYGGQSNQPQHF. The CDR3 region has the DNA TGTGCCAGCAGTTTATATGGGGGACAAAGCAATCAGCCCCAGCATTTT.

This chain joins TRBV12-3 or TRBV12-4 and TRBJ1-5, with TRBD1 matching over 7 bases. The junction had 7 bases not matched to a gene; V was cut back by 5 bases and J by 6 bases. This CDR3 region has 14 residues. The CDR3 DNA reads TGTGCCAGCAGTCTCGACAGGGAAGGTCAGCCCCAGCATTTT. Translating gives CASSLDREGQPQHF.

This clonotype was observed at least ten times. The chain couples TRBV7-2 to TRBJ1-1; D is perhaps TRBD1 (6 bases). Germline-derived CDR1 and CDR2 are SGHTA and FQGNSA. With 9 bases removed from V and 1 base from J, the gap between germline ends came to 15 bases. CDR3 length: 14 residues. The CDR3, as DNA: TGTGCCAGACTTTTCGACAGGAAGAACACTGAAGCTTTCTTT. Amino acids: CARLFDRKNTEAFF.

The chain carries TRBV5-1 and TRBJ2-7; TRBD1 aligns across 9 bases. Trimming at V came to 0 bases and at J to 3 bases, leaving 4 bases not matched to a gene. CDR1 is SGHRS, CDR2 YFSETQ, per germline. This CDR3 has 15 amino acids. In DNA, the CDR3 is TGCGCCAGCAGCTTGGCCACAGGGGGCGACTACGAGCAGTACTTC. Translating it yields CASSLATGGDYEQYF.

The CDR3 loop reads CASSQTDYNEQFF. DNA of the CDR3: TGTGCCAGCAGCCAGACCGACTACAATGAGCAGTTCTTC. This chain joins TRBV12-3 or TRBV12-4 and TRBJ2-1; no firm D call. The CDR3 has 13 amino acids. Trimming removed 6 bases from V and 3 bases from J, with 9 bases in between.

This clonotype was picked up a small number of times. The rearrangement uses TRBV28 and TRBJ2-1; 7 positions match TRBD2. This CDR3 has 15 amino acids. Trimming cost V 4 bases and J 10 bases; bases outside gene matches: 13. The germline CDR1 and CDR2 sequences are MDHEN and SYDVKM. The CDR3: CASSSLGGRGYEQFF. CDR3 in DNA: TGTGCCAGCAGTTCGCTGGGTGGGCGGGGGTACGAGCAGTTCTTC. The whole variable domain, filled in from reference TRBV28 and TRBJ2-1, reads DVKVTQSSRYLVKRTGEKVFLECVQDMDHENMFWYRQDPGLGLRLIYFSYDVKMKEKGDIPEGYSVSREKKERFSLILESASTNQTSMYLCASSSLGGRGYEQFFGPGTRLTVL.

This clonotype appeared a single time. V is TRBV20-1 and J is TRBJ2-4, with TRBD1 as a possible D gene (6 bases). Trimming left V 5 bases short and J 0 bases short, with 11 bases between. The CDR3 sequence is 14 residues long. Per germline, CDR1 DFQATT and CDR2 SNEGSKA (reference sequence). The CDR3 nucleotides read TGCAGTGCTGGACAGATGATAGCCAAAAACATTCAGTACTTC. Its protein is CSAGQMIAKNIQYF.

This clonotype occurred many times. This chain uses TRBV10-3 with TRBJ2-1, with TRBD2 identical over 11 bases. Germline V CDR1 and CDR2: ENHRY, SYGVKD. Trimming at V came to 6 bases and at J to 7 bases, leaving 11 bases not matched to a gene. The CDR3 loop spans 16 amino acids. The CDR3 loop reads CAISTSGGHLRNEQFF. DNA for the CDR3: TGTGCCATCAGCACTAGCGGGGGCCACCTAAGGAATGAGCAGTTCTTC.

Worth noting for this clonotype: A read error may account for a junction end that differs from germline. The CDR3 sequence is CASSQDWDRAVNGQFF. As DNA, the CDR3 is TGTGCCAGCAGCCAAGACTGGGACAGGGCGGTCAATGGGCAGTTCTTC. This chain links TRBV4-2 with TRBJ2-1; TRBD1 matches 9 bases. The CDR3 loop spans 16 amino acids. CDR1 LGHNA and CDR2 YNFKEQ come from the germline V gene.

This clonotype was recorded many times. This chain joins TRBV12-3 or TRBV12-4 and TRBJ2-1; D is perhaps TRBD2 (5 bases). This CDR3 is 16 amino acids long. The V gene lost 6 bases and the J gene lost 2 bases, with 17 bases spanning the gap. The CDR3 DNA reads as TGTGCCAGCAGCTCTTCTGAGTGGAGGACCTACAATGAGCAGTTCTTC. Protein sequence: CASSSSEWRTYNEQFF.